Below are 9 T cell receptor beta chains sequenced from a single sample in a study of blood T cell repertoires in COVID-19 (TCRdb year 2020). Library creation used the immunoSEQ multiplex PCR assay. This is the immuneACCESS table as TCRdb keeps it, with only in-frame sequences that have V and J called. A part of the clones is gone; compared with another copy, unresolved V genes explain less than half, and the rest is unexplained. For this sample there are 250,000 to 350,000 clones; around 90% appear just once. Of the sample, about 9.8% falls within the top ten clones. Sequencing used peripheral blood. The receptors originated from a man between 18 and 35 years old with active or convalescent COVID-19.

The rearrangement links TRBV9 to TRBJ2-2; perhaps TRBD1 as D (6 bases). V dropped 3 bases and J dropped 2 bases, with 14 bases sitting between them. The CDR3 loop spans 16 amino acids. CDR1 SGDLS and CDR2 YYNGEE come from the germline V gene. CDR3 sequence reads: CASSERQAANTGELFF. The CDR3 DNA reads TGTGCCAGCAGCGAACGACAGGCCGCCAACACCGGGGAGCTGTTTTTT. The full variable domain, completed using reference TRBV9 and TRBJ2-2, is DSGVTQTPKHLITATGQRVTLRCSPRSGDLSVYWYQQSLDQGLQFLIQYYNGEERAKGNILERFSAQQFPDLHSELNLSSLELGDSALYFCASSERQAANTGELFFGEGSRLTVL.

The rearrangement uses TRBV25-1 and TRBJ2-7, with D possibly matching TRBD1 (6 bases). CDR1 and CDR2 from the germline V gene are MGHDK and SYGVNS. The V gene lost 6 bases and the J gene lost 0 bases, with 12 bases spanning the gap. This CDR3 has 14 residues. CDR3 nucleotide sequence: TGTGCCAGCAGCGAACAGGGTAGCTCCTACGAGCAGTACTTC. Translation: CASSEQGSSYEQYF.

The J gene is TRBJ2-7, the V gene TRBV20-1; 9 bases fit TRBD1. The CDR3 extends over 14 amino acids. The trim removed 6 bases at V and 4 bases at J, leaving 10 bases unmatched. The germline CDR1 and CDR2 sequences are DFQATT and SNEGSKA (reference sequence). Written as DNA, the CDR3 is TGCAGTGCGAGTTACAGGGGGCGACCATACGAGCAGTACTTC. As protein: CSASYRGRPYEQYF.

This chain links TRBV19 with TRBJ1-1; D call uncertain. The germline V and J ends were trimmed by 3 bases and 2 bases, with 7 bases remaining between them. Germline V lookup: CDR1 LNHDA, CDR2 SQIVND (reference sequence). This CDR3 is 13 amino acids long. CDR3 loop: CASSMVTNTEAFF. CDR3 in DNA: TGTGCCAGTAGTATGGTTACAAACACTGAAGCTTTCTTT.

CDR3 sequence: CASSLVPLTSGGDTQYF. DNA for the CDR3: TGTGCCAGCAGCTTAGTGCCCCTGACTAGCGGGGGGGATACGCAGTATTTT. This chain connects TRBV7-9 to TRBJ2-3; 13 nucleotides agree with TRBD2. V gave up 1 base and J gave up 6 bases; unmatched junction bases: 7. Germline lookup yields CDR1 SEHNR and CDR2 FQNEAQ (reference sequence). The CDR3 contains 17 residues.

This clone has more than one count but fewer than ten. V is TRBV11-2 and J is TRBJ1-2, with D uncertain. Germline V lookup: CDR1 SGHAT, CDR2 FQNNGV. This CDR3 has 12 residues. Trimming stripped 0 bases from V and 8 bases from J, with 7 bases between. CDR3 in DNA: TGTGCCAGCAGCTTAGAGGTTAGCGGCTACACCTTC. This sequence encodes CASSLEVSGYTF.

CDR3 nucleotides: TGTGCCAGCAGTGGATGGCCCCTCCTCGACCCCCTCCCGGAGGCTTTCTTT. As protein: CASSGWPLLDPLPEAFF. The chain uses TRBV2 and TRBJ1-1; D gene unclear. Germline CDR1 reads SNHLY; CDR2 reads FYNNEI. V lost 4 bases to trimming and J lost 11 bases, with 29 bases between them. The CDR3 extends over 17 amino acids.

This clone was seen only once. CDR3 nucleotide sequence: TGTGCCAGCAGCGGAATCCGGGGGGCGGCGTACAATGAGCAGTTCTTC. Protein: CASSGIRGAAYNEQFF. The chain uses TRBV9 and TRBJ2-1; weak D call: TRBD2 (7 bases). Trimming took off 3 bases at V and 4 bases at J, with 17 bases between the two ends. Germline values: CDR1 SGDLS, CDR2 YYNGEE. This CDR3 is 16 amino acids long.

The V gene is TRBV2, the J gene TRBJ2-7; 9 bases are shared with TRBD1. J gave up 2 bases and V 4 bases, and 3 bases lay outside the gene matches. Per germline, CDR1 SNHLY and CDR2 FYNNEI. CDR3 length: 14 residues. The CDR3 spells CASSGQGGAYEQYF. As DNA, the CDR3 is TGTGCCAGCAGTGGACAGGGGGGTGCCTACGAGCAGTACTTC.